This T cell receptor (beta chain) was profiled in a study of OX40 agonist ivuxolimab in advanced cancers. Study information: Partial responses were recorded for three patients, including one with hepatocellular carcinoma and two with cutaneous melanoma. Study results and caveats: Relatively little clonal expansion, among the lowest observed, appeared in partial responders at 0.1-3.0 mg/kg.

Per germline, CDR1 MDHEN and CDR2 SYDVKM. V shed 10 bases, J shed 7 bases, and the junction held 9 bases outside the gene matches. This CDR3 contains 14 residues. About this clone: Its target is not known. The same CDR3 can be traced to other DNA sequences in this sample.

Profiled with immunoSEQ multiplex PCR; TCRdb holds only in-frame clones, not every one. The sample contains fewer than 55,000 clones, around four fifths of which appear only once. The chain uses TRBV28 and TRBJ2-7, with 14 nucleotides matching TRBD2. The sequence was obtained from an adult with an advanced solid tumor such as melanoma, head and neck, liver or kidney cancer. Sample: CD4+ or CD8+ T cells sorted from blood, taken in a trial of the OX40 agonist ivuxolimab. CDR3 in DNA: TGTGCCACTGGACTAGCGGGAGGTCTGGGGGAGCAGTACTTC. It encodes CATGLAGGLGEQYF.